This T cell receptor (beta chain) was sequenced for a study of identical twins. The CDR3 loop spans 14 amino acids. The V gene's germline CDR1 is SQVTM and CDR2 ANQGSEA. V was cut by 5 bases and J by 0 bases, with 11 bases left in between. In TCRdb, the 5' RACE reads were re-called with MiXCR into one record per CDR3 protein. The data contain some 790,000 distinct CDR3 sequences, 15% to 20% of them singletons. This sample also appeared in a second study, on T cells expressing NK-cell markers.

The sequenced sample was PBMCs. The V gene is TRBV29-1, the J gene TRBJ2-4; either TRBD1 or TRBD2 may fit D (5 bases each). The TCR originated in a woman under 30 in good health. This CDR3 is CSVTTEGAKNIQYF. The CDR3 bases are TGCAGCGTTACGACAGAGGGAGCCAAAAACATTCAGTACTTC. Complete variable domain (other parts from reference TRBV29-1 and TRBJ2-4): SAVISQKPSRDICQRGTSLTIQCQVDSQVTMMFWYRQQPGQSLTLIATANQGSEATYESGFVIDKFPISRPNLTFSTLTVSNMSPEDSSIYLCSVTTEGAKNIQYFGAGTRLSVL.